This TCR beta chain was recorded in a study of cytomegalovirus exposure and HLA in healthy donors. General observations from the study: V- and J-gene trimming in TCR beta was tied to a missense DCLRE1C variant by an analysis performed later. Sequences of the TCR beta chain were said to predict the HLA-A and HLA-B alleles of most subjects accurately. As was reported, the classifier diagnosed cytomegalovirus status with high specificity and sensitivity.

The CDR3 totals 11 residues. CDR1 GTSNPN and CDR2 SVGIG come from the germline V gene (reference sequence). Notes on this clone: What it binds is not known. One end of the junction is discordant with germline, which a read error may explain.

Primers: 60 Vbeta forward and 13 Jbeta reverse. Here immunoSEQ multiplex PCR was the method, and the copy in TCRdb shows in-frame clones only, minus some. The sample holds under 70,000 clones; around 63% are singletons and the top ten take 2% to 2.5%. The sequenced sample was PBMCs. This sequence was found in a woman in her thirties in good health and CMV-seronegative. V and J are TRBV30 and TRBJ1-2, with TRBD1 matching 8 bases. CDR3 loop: CAWSHGTGRGF. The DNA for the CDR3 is TGTGCCTGGAGTCACGGGACAGGCCGTGGCTTC.